The 10 T cell receptor beta chains presented below share a single source sample, sequenced in a study of cytomegalovirus exposure and HLA in healthy donors. The PCR made use of 60 Vbeta and 13 Jbeta primers. Method: immunoSEQ multiplex PCR; TCRdb's copy keeps in-frame clones and lacks some. Altogether about 160,000 clones are present, 80% being singletons, with the ten largest covering 1.3%. Material: PBMCs. The receptor set was obtained from a woman aged 45 to 65 in good health and CMV-seronegative.

The chain employs TRBV18 and TRBJ1-6, with a tentative D call TRBD1 (6 bases). Germline-derived CDR1 and CDR2 are KGHSH and LQKENI. CDR3 size: 15 residues. Trimming removed 3 bases from V and 8 bases from J, with 14 bases in between. The CDR3 DNA reads TGTGCCAGCTCACCCATCCAGGGGACGTATTCACCCCTCCACTTT. It codes for CASSPIQGTYSPLHF.

The chain links TRBV1 to TRBJ2-6; the table's D call, TRBD2, was not checked against the DNA. TRBV1 is a documented pseudogene. The CDR3 has 15 residues. The CDR3, as DNA: TGCACCAGCAGCCGCGGTAGCTCTGGGGCCAACGTCCTGACTTTC. It specifies CTSSRGSSGANVLTF.

The chain uses TRBV4-3 and TRBJ2-1, with D tentatively TRBD2 (5 bases). Germline assignment: CDR1 LGHNA and CDR2 YSLEER. There are 17 residues in the CDR3. Trimming removed 0 bases from V and 2 bases from J, with 14 bases in between. The CDR3 loop reads CASSQDHRLAAYNEQFF. CDR3 bases: TGCGCCAGCAGCCAAGATCATAGGCTAGCAGCCTACAATGAGCAGTTCTTC.

V gene TRBV27 combines with J gene TRBJ1-1; weak D call: TRBD1 (6 bases). The CDR3 is 15 residues long. V was trimmed by 4 bases and J by 7 bases, leaving 19 bases between them. Germline V gene lookup returns CDR1 MNHEY and CDR2 SMNVEV (reference sequence). This CDR3 reads CASSSTGKGVLEAFF. The CDR3 DNA reads as TGTGCCAGCAGTTCTACAGGGAAAGGGGTCCTTGAAGCTTTCTTT.

This clone occurred a few times. This sequence joins TRBV11-2 and TRBJ2-3; tentative D call: TRBD2 (6 bases). CDR3 size: 16 residues. V was shortened by 6 bases and J by 0 bases, with 16 bases between the two germline ends. Germline CDR1 SGHAT, CDR2 FQNNGV. CDR3 loop: CASSFPEGTSTDTQYF. The DNA for the CDR3 is TGTGCCAGCAGTTTCCCTGAGGGGACTAGCACAGATACGCAGTATTTT.

V and J are TRBV7-3 and TRBJ1-1; D is perhaps TRBD1 (6 bases). The CDR3 has 14 residues. Trimming cost V 1 base and J 4 bases, with 10 bases left between them. Looked up from germline, CDR1 is SGHTA and CDR2 is FQGTGA. As DNA, the CDR3 is TGTGCCAGCAGCTTAAACAGGGCTAGCACTGAAGCTTTCTTT. Translated, it gives CASSLNRASTEAFF.

The chain carries TRBV5-5 and TRBJ1-3; D gene unclear. Germline V gene sequence: CDR1 SGHKS, CDR2 YYEKEE (reference sequence). There are 17 residues in the CDR3. V lost 0 bases and J 4 bases, leaving 17 bases between the germline ends. The CDR3 coding sequence is TGTGCCAGCAGCTTGGGACCCGGACCATCGGGAGGAAACACCATATATTTT. It is translated as CASSLGPGPSGGNTIYF.

The chain couples TRBV10-2 to TRBJ2-5; 9 bases map to TRBD1. The DNA end is a closer match to TRBJ2-7, so the J assignment may be wrong. Germline V lookup: CDR1 WSHSY, CDR2 SAAADI. The CDR3 consists of 15 residues. The CDR3: CASSEEGTGFYEQYF. The CDR3 DNA is TGCGCCAGCAGTGAGGAGGGGACAGGGTTCTACGAGCAGTACTTC.

The chain links TRBV19 to TRBJ2-2; 10 nucleotides match TRBD1. Germline values: CDR1 LNHDA, CDR2 SQIVND (reference sequence). The CDR3 sequence is 19 residues long. Trimming removed 4 bases from V and 3 bases from J; junction bases left unmatched: 14. CDR3 nucleotides: TGTGCCAGTAGTACGTACCTCTCGACAGGGGGCGCCGACACCGGGGAGCTGTTTTTT. Encoded protein: CASSTYLSTGGADTGELFF.

CDR3 DNA: TGTGCCAGTAGTATAGTGCAGGGGGCGCGGCAGCCCCAGCATTTT. Residues: CASSIVQGARQPQHF. The chain combines TRBV19 with TRBJ1-5; 8 nucleotides line up with TRBD1. The CDR3 totals 15 residues. CDR1 and CDR2 from the germline V gene are LNHDA and SQIVND (reference sequence). V lost 1 base and J lost 7; bases outside the gene matches: 6.